One T cell receptor (beta chain) is described in this entry. Its antigen is currently unknown. CD45RO-negative, CCR7-selected cells formed the naive CD8 fraction, which excluded terminally differentiated effector memory CD45RA+ cells. The sample is drawn from a study of shared clonotypes between healthy human individuals. The CDR3 has 15 residues. J lost 4 bases, V lost 7 bases, and 8 bases had no gene match. Germline V CDR1 and CDR2: MNHEY, SVGAGI. Source study methods: From ImmunoSEQ came sequences covering only the junction and carrying no quality scores, so filtering differed. Assay used: immunoSEQ multiplex PCR; TCRdb lists only in-frame clones, some missing. Clone size and V and J calls were adopted from that table, with D and trimming inferred from the DNA. The sample contains some 2,000,000 clones, about 94% of which appear only once. Findings and limits, study-wide: Tissues were not sampled, only blood, and their repertoires likely differ. It was anticipated that sequencing depth would influence how many clonotypes donors shared.

The chain links TRBV6-5 to TRBJ2-3, with 10 positions matching TRBD1. The specimen was naive CD8+ T cells sorted from blood. The TCR comes from a man aged 18 to 30 in good health. The CDR3 loop reads CASIGTGVNADTQYF. The CDR3 DNA sequence: TGTGCCAGCATAGGGACAGGGGTTAACGCAGATACGCAGTATTTT.